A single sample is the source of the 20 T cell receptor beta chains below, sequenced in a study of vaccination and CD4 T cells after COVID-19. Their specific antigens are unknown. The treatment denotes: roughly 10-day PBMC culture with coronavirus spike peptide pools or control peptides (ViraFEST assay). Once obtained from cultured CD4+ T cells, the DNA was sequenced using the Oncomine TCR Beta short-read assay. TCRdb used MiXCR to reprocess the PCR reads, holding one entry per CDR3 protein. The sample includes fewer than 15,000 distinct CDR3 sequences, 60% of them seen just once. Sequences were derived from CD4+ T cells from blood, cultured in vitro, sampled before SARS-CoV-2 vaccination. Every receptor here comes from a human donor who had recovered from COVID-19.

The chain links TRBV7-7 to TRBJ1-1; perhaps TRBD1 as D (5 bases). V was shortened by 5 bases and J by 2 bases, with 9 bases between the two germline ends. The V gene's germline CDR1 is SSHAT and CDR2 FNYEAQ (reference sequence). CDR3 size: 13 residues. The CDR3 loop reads CASSQGVNTEAFF. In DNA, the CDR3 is TGTGCCAGCAGCCAAGGGGTCAACACTGAAGCTTTCTTT. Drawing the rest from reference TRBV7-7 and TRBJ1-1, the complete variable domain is GAGVSQSPRYKVTKRGQDVTLRCDPISSHATLYWYQQALGQGPEFLTYFNYEAQPDKSGLPSDRFSAERPEGSISTLTIQRTEQRDSAMYRCASSQGVNTEAFFGQGTRLTVV.

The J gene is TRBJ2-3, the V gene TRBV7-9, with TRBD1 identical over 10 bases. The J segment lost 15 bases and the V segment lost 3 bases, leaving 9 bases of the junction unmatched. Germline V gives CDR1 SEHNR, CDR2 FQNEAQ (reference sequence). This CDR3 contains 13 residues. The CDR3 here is CASSFESGTGEYF. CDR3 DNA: TGTGCCAGCAGCTTCGAATCCGGGACAGGGGAATATTTT. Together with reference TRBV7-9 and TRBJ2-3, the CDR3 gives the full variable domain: DTGVSQNPRHKITKRGQNVTFRCDPISEHNRLYWYRQTLGQGPEFLTYFQNEAQLEKSRLLSDRFSAERPKGSFSTLEIQRTEQGDSAMYLCASSFESGTGEYFGPGTRLTVL.

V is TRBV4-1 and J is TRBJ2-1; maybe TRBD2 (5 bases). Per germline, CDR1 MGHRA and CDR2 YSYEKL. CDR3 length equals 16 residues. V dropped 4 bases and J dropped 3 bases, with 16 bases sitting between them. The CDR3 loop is CASSRTLERRYNEQFF. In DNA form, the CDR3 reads TGCGCCAGCAGCCGCACTTTGGAGCGGCGCTACAATGAGCAGTTCTTC.

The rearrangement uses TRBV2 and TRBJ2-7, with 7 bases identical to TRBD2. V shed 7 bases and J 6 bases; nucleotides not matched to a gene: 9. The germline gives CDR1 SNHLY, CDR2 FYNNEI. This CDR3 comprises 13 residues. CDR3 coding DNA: TGTGCCAGCAAGCCGGGCGGGGGTCTCGAGCAGTACTTC. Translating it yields CASKPGGGLEQYF.

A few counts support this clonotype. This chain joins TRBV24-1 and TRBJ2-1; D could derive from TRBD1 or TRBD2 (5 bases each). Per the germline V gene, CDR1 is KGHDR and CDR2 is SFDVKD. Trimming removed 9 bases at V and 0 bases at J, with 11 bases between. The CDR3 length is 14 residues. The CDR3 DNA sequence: TGTGCCACCGGGACGGGCAGCTCCTACAATGAGCAGTTCTTC. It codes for CATGTGSSYNEQFF.

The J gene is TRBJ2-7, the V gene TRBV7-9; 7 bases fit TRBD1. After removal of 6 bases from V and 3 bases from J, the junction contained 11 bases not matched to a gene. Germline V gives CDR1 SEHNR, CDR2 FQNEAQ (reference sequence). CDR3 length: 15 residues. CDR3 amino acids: CASSDAQGTVYEQYF. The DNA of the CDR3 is TGTGCCAGCAGTGACGCCCAAGGGACAGTCTACGAGCAGTACTTC.

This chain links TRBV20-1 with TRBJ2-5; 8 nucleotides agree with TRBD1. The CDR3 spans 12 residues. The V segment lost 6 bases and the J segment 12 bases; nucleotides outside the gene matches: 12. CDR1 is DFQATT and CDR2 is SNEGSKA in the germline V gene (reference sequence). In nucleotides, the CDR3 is TGCAGTGCCCTGGACAGGGAGCTTTTTAAGTACTTC. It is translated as CSALDRELFKYF.

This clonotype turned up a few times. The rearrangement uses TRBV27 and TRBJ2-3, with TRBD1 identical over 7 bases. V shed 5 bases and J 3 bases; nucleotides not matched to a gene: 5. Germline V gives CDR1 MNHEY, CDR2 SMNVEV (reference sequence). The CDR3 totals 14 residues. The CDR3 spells CASSQLTGTDTQYF. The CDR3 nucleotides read TGTGCCAGCAGTCAACTGACAGGGACAGATACGCAGTATTTT.

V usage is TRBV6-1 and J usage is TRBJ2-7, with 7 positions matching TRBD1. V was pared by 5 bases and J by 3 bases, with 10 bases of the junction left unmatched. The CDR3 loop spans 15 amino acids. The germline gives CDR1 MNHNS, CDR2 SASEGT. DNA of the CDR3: TGTGCCAGCAGTCCTCGACAGGGTGGTGACTACGAGCAGTACTTC. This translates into CASSPRQGGDYEQYF.

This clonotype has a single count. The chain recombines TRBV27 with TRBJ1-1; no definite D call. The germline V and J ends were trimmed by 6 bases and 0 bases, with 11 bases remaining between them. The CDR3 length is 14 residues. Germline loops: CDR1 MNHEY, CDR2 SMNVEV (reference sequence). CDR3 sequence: CASRPLVVNTEAFF. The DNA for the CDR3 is TGTGCCAGCAGGCCCTTAGTGGTGAACACTGAAGCTTTCTTT.

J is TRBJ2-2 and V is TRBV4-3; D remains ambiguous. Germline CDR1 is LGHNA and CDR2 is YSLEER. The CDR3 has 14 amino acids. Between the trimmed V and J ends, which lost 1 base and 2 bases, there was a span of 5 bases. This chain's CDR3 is CASSQAGNTGELFF. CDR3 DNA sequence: TGCGCCAGCAGCCAAGCGGGCAACACCGGGGAGCTGTTTTTT.

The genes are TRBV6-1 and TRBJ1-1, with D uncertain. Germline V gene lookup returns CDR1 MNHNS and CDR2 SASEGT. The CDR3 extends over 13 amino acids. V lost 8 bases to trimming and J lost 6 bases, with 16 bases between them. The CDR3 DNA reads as TGTGCCAGCGTCGACCGCGGGGTTGCTGAAGCTTTCTTT. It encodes CASVDRGVAEAFF.

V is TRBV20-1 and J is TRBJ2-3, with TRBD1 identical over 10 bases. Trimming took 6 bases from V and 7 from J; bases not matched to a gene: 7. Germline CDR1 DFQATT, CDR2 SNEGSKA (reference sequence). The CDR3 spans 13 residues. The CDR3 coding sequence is TGCAGTGCCGACAGGGGGCGAGGGAATACGCAGTATTTT. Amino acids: CSADRGRGNTQYF.

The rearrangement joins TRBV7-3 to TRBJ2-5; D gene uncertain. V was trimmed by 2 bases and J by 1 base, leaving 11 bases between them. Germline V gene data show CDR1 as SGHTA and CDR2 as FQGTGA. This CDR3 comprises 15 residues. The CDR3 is CASSLDTTTQETQYF. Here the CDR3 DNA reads TGTGCCAGCAGCTTAGACACCACGACCCAAGAGACCCAGTACTTC. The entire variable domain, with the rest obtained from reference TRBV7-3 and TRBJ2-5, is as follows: GAGVSQTPSNKVTEKGKYVELRCDPISGHTALYWYRQSLGQGPEFLIYFQGTGAADDSGLPNDRFFAVRPEGSVSTLKIQRTERGDSAVYLCASSLDTTTQETQYFGPGTRLLVL.

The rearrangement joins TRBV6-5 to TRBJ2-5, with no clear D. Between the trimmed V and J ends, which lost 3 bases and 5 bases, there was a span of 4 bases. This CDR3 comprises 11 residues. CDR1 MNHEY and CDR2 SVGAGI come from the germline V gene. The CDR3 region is CASSYRETQYF. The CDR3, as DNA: TGTGCCAGCAGTTATAGGGAGACCCAGTACTTC.

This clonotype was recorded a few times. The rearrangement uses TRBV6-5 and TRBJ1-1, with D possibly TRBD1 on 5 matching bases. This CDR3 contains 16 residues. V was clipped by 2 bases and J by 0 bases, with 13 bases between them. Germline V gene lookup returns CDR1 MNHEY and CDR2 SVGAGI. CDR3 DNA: TGTGCCAGCAGTTACACCACGGGACGTATGAACACTGAAGCTTTCTTT. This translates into CASSYTTGRMNTEAFF.

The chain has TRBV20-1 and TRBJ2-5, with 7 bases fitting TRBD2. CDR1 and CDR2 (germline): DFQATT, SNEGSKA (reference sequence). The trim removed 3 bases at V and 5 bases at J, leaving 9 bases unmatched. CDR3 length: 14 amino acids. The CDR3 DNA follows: TGCAGTGCTAGCTTTCCAGGGAGGGCGGAGACCCAGTACTTC. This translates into CSASFPGRAETQYF.

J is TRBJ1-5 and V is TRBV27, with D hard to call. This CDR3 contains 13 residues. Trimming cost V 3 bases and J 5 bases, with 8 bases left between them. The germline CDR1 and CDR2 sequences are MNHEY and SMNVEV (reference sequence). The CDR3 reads CASSFRRDQPQHF. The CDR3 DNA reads TGTGCCAGCAGTTTCCGGAGAGATCAGCCCCAGCATTTT.

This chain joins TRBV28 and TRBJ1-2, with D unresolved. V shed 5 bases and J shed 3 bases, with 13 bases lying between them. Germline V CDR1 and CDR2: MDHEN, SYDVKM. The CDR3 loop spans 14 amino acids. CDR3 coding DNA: TGTGCCAGCAGTGTAGACATCAGCTACTATGGCTACACCTTC. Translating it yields CASSVDISYYGYTF.

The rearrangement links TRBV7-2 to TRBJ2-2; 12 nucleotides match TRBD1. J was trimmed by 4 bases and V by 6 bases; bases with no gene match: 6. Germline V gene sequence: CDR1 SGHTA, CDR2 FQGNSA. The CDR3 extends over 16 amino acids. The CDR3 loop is CASRLGQGAATGELFF. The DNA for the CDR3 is TGTGCCAGCAGACTGGGACAGGGGGCGGCCACCGGGGAGCTGTTTTTT.